Each of the 31 T cell receptor beta chains below was sequenced from the same sample in a study of T cells after yellow fever vaccination (dated by TCRdb to between 2019 and 2020). Per the publication, the treatment or condition label means: live attenuated yellow fever vaccine strain. Libraries were made using 5' RACE. Sequencer: Illumina HiSeq 2500. The public sequencing data were trimmed at Q25 with fastp and processed into clonotypes with MiXCR by TCRdb, which kept only in-frame beta chains. Merged by CDR3 protein, the rows form single entries marked with the most common genes and DNA. In all, the sample holds around 150,000 distinct CDR3 sequences, and 5.5% to 7.5% of those were seen once. The top ten hold roughly 2.5% of the sample. The sequencing used CD4+ T cells sorted from PBMCs, collected 5 days after the first yellow fever vaccination. The receptors were gathered from a man between 18 and 29 years old who received the YFV17D yellow fever vaccine.

This clonotype has only a few counts. This chain connects TRBV5-1 to TRBJ1-3; 9 bases map to TRBD1. The CDR3 has 17 residues. With 4 bases clipped from V and 1 base from J, the junction kept 9 bases outside the gene matches. The V gene's germline CDR1 is SGHRS and CDR2 YFSETQ. The CDR3 DNA reads TGCGCCAGCAGCCGAGCGGGACAGGGATTTTCTGGAAACACCATATATTTT. Translation gives CASSRAGQGFSGNTIYF.

This clonotype was counted many times. The CDR3 DNA sequence: TGTGCCAGCAGCTTAACATCTAGGCCCTACAATGAGCAGTTCTTC. Translating it yields CASSLTSRPYNEQFF. V and J are TRBV7-3 and TRBJ2-1; no clear D. Looked up from germline, CDR1 is SGHTA and CDR2 is FQGTGA. This CDR3 region has 15 residues. The germline V and J ends were trimmed by 0 bases and 2 bases, with 8 bases remaining between them.

At least ten counts were recorded for this clonotype. The gene calls are TRBV7-2 and TRBJ2-7; TRBD2 aligns across 9 bases. In germline, CDR1 is SGHTA, CDR2 FQGNSA. V trimming: 2 bases; J trimming: 2 bases; junction bases outside the gene matches: 4. CDR3 length: 15 residues. The chain's CDR3 is CASSLIAGEPYEQYF. CDR3 DNA: TGTGCCAGCAGCTTAATAGCGGGGGAACCCTACGAGCAGTACTTC. The whole variable domain, remainder taken from reference TRBV7-2 and TRBJ2-7, is GAGVSQSPSNKVTEKGKDVELRCDPISGHTALYWYRQSLGQGLEFLIYFQGNSAPDKSGLPSDRFSAERTGGSVSTLTIQRTQQEDSAVYLCASSLIAGEPYEQYFGPGTRLTVT.

This clonotype showed up many times. The chain employs TRBV20-1 and TRBJ2-5, with unresolved D. The CDR3 length is 14 residues. Germline V gives CDR1 DFQATT, CDR2 SNEGSKA (reference sequence). V was cut by 0 bases and J by 1 base, with 9 bases left in between. Here the CDR3 reads CSARDMGSQETQYF. The DNA for the CDR3 is TGCAGTGCTAGAGATATGGGCAGCCAAGAGACCCAGTACTTC.

The table lists this clonotype with many counts. V and J are TRBV7-2 and TRBJ2-5; 9 nucleotides align to TRBD2. Germline-derived CDR1 and CDR2 are SGHTA and FQGNSA. J lost 5 bases, V lost 5 bases, and 3 bases had no gene match. CDR3 length: 13 residues. The CDR3 DNA is TGTGCCAGCAGCCAAACTAGCGGGGAGACCCAGTACTTC. Translation gives CASSQTSGETQYF.

This clonotype has only a few counts. The V call is TRBV11-2, the J call TRBJ1-6, with 8 bases identical to TRBD1. There are 16 residues in the CDR3. Germline assignment: CDR1 SGHAT and CDR2 FQNNGV. V lost 5 bases, J lost 10 bases, and 13 bases stayed unmatched. The CDR3 loop is CASSLSVGTGGSPLHF. CDR3 coding DNA: TGTGCCAGCAGCCTTAGCGTCGGGACAGGCGGATCACCCCTCCACTTT.

This clonotype showed up many times. The chain employs TRBV20-1 and TRBJ2-7; 9 positions agree with TRBD1. The CDR3 loop spans 16 amino acids. Unmatched junction bases numbered 11, after V lost 2 bases and J lost 3 bases. The germline V gene has CDR1 DFQATT and CDR2 SNEGSKA (reference sequence). CDR3: CSARPGQGRGGYEQYF. Written as DNA, the CDR3 is TGCAGTGCTAGACCGGGACAGGGAAGGGGGGGCTACGAGCAGTACTTC.

This clonotype was observed at least ten times. The chain employs TRBV20-1 and TRBJ2-3; 11 bases match TRBD2. The ends lost 6 bases at V and 4 bases at J; junction bases unmatched: 6. The CDR3 consists of 14 residues. Germline V gene data show CDR1 as DFQATT and CDR2 as SNEGSKA (reference sequence). The CDR3 sequence: CSAGTSGGADTQYF. CDR3 DNA: TGCAGTGCGGGAACTAGCGGGGGTGCAGATACGCAGTATTTT.

This clonotype was picked up a small number of times. The genes are TRBV20-1 and TRBJ1-2, with 8 bases lining up with TRBD1. The CDR3 is 12 residues long. The germline V gene encodes CDR1 DFQATT and CDR2 SNEGSKA (reference sequence). Losses at the gene ends were 3 bases for V and 11 bases for J; bases not matched to a gene: 8. The CDR3 nucleotides are TGCAGTGCTAGCAACAGGGGGTTTGGGTACACCTTC. It encodes CSASNRGFGYTF.

This clonotype was recorded a few times. The chain links TRBV7-8 to TRBJ2-7; a possible D gene is TRBD2 (5 bases). This CDR3 has 14 amino acids. The V end lost 5 bases, the J end lost 7 bases, and 18 bases lay between the germline ends. In germline, CDR1 is SGHVS, CDR2 FQNEAQ. The CDR3 here is CASSHGIASGEQYF. The CDR3 region has the DNA TGTGCCAGCAGCCACGGGATCGCATCGGGGGAGCAGTACTTC. The full variable domain, its missing parts supplied by reference TRBV7-8 and TRBJ2-7, is GAGVSQSPRYKVAKRGQDVALRCDPISGHVSLFWYQQALGQGPEFLTYFQNEAQLDKSGLPSDRFFAERPEGSVSTLKIQRTQQEDSAVYLCASSHGIASGEQYFGPGTRLTVT.

This clonotype showed up many times. The chain is built from TRBV5-5 and TRBJ1-1; D unresolved. The germline V gene has CDR1 SGHKS and CDR2 YYEKEE (reference sequence). The length of the CDR3 is 15 residues. V lost 0 bases and J lost 4, with 13 bases in between. In DNA form, the CDR3 reads TGTGCCAGCAGCTTGGAGACTTACCTGGGCACTGAAGCTTTCTTT. Translation gives CASSLETYLGTEAFF.

As to this clonotype: Just one base apart from a much larger clone, this may be a read error. The rearrangement joins TRBV5-5 to TRBJ1-1; 7 nucleotides line up with TRBD1. J gave up 0 bases and V 6 bases, and 8 bases lay outside the gene matches. This CDR3 comprises 15 residues. Germline V gene lookup returns CDR1 SGHKS and CDR2 YYEKEE (reference sequence). This CDR3 reads CASNWGTDMNTEAFF. CDR3 DNA: TGTGCCAGCAACTGGGGGACAGACATGAACACTGAAGCTTTCTTT.

This clonotype came up a few times. Here the CDR3 reads CASKSGLGILAQYF. CDR3 in DNA: TGCGCCAGTAAAAGTGGACTAGGAATCCTTGCGCAGTATTTT. The rearrangement uses TRBV5-1 and TRBJ2-3, with 7 bases aligning to TRBD2. The CDR3 has 14 amino acids. J gave up 10 bases and V 8 bases, and 16 bases lay outside the gene matches. Per the germline V gene, CDR1 is SGHRS and CDR2 is YFSETQ.

This clonotype appeared many times. V is TRBV4-2 and J is TRBJ2-1; D is unresolved. V was cut by 0 bases and J by 5 bases, with 17 bases left in between. The CDR3 loop spans 17 amino acids. CDR1 is LGHNA and CDR2 is YNFKEQ in the germline V gene. CDR3 amino acids: CASSQDKGLVRDNEQFF. CDR3 nucleotides: TGTGCCAGCAGCCAAGATAAAGGCCTAGTCAGAGACAATGAGCAGTTCTTC.

A few counts support this clonotype. The chain couples TRBV5-6 to TRBJ1-1; D gene unclear. Germline loops: CDR1 SGHDT, CDR2 YYEEEE. V lost 3 bases, J lost 0 bases, and 12 bases lay in between. The CDR3 spans 15 residues. This CDR3 reads CASSSTATMNTEAFF. The CDR3 DNA reads TGTGCCAGCAGCTCCACCGCGACCATGAACACTGAAGCTTTCTTT.

This clonotype has ten or more counts. This sequence joins TRBV28 and TRBJ1-6, with D tentatively TRBD1 (5 bases). In germline, CDR1 is MDHEN, CDR2 SYDVKM. This CDR3 is 14 amino acids long. Trimming shortened V by 3 bases and J by 9 bases, and 12 bases separated the two germline ends. The CDR3 DNA reads TGTGCCAGCAGTTTTGGAGGGGAGGGTTCACCCCTCCACTTT. Translated, it gives CASSFGGEGSPLHF.

Ten or more counts support this clonotype. J is TRBJ2-1 and V is TRBV7-9, with 10 bases identical to TRBD1. Per germline, CDR1 SEHNR and CDR2 FQNEAQ (reference sequence). After removal of 4 bases from V and 5 bases from J, the junction contained 8 bases not matched to a gene. This CDR3 is 16 amino acids long. The CDR3, as DNA: TGTGCCAGCAGCTGGGGGTGGGACAGGGGACACAATGAGCAGTTCTTC. Translating it yields CASSWGWDRGHNEQFF.

In its sample, this clonotype was seen many times. The chain links TRBV20-1 to TRBJ1-1; D possibly corresponds to TRBD1 (5 bases). The length of the CDR3 is 15 residues. Germline assignment: CDR1 DFQATT and CDR2 SNEGSKA (reference sequence). Trimming removed 5 bases from V and 1 base from J, with 17 bases in between. The CDR3 coding sequence is TGCAGTGCTTTTGGGGGGGAGCTAAAGAACACTGAAGCTTTCTTT. Its translation: CSAFGGELKNTEAFF.

This clonotype was seen repeatedly, ten times or more. The chain carries TRBV6-1 and TRBJ1-5, with D maybe TRBD1 (6 bases). This CDR3 has 16 residues. The V gene's germline CDR1 is MNHNS and CDR2 SASEGT. V lost 6 bases and J 1 base, leaving 16 bases between the germline ends. The CDR3 bases are TGTGCCAGCAGGGGGGCGCGGAGGGTAAGCAATCAGCCCCAGCATTTT. As protein: CASRGARRVSNQPQHF.

Comment on this clonotype: One base away lies a much larger clone, so this may be a sequencing read error. The chain recombines TRBV11-2 with TRBJ1-2, with 8 bases matching TRBD1. CDR1 SGHAT and CDR2 FQNNGV come from the germline V gene. The CDR3 is 15 amino acids. CDR3 region: CVSSPETGDSYGYTF. CDR3 in DNA: TGTGTCAGCAGCCCGGAGACAGGGGATAGCTATGGCTACACCTTC.

This clonotype was observed a few times. The chain carries TRBV28 and TRBJ2-7; D might be TRBD2 (6 bases). Germline V lookup: CDR1 MDHEN, CDR2 SYDVKM. The V end lost 5 bases, the J end lost 4 bases, and 9 bases lay between the germline ends. The CDR3 contains 12 residues. CDR3 region: CASSEGRYEQYV. In nucleotides, the CDR3 is TGTGCCAGCAGTGAGGGGAGGTACGAGCAGTACGTC.

In regard to this clonotype: A read error may produce the germline difference seen at one junction end. The gene calls are TRBV18 and TRBJ2-7; a weak D match, TRBD2 (6 bases). Germline CDR1 reads KGHSH; CDR2 reads LQKENI. The CDR3 runs 15 residues. CDR3 sequence reads: CASSKRQEGSYEQYF. In DNA form, the CDR3 reads TGTGCAAGCTCTAAACGCCAGGAGGGCTCCTACGAGCAGTACTTC.

This clonotype was recorded many times. The chain carries TRBV6-1 and TRBJ2-3; weak D call: TRBD1 (5 bases). V was cut by 6 bases and J by 2 bases, with 12 bases left in between. The CDR3 is 14 amino acids. Germline V gives CDR1 MNHNS, CDR2 SASEGT. CDR3: CASSHRSDTDTQYF. The CDR3 DNA follows: TGTGCCAGCAGCCACAGGTCTGACACAGATACGCAGTATTTT.

This clonotype was counted many times. The V gene is TRBV5-1, the J gene TRBJ1-1, with TRBD1 identical over 10 bases. The germline gives CDR1 SGHRS, CDR2 YFSETQ. CDR3 length: 15 amino acids. V gave up 0 bases and J gave up 7 bases; unmatched junction bases: 6. The CDR3 bases are TGCGCCAGCAGCTTGGCCGGGACAGGGGAAGGTGAAGCTTTCTTT. Residues: CASSLAGTGEGEAFF. Supplemented by reference TRBV5-1 and TRBJ1-1, the full variable domain reads KAGVTQTPRYLIKTRGQQVTLSCSPISGHRSVSWYQQTPGQGLQFLFEYFSETQRNKGNFPGRFSGRQFSNSRSEMNVSTLELGDSALYLCASSLAGTGEGEAFFGQGTRLTVV.

The rearrangement uses TRBV7-6 and TRBJ1-6; D not certain. V was clipped by 3 bases and J by 6 bases, with 9 bases between them. Germline loops: CDR1 SGHVS, CDR2 FNYEAQ. This CDR3 region has 14 residues. The CDR3 here is CASSFASRNSPLHF. DNA of the CDR3: TGTGCCAGCAGCTTTGCCAGCCGTAATTCACCCCTCCACTTT.

The chain is built from TRBV6-6 and TRBJ1-6; the D is unclear. This CDR3 is 15 amino acids long. V was clipped by 5 bases and J by 5 bases, with 13 bases between them. Germline lookup yields CDR1 MNHNY and CDR2 SVGAGI (reference sequence). Written as DNA, the CDR3 is TGTGCCAGCAGTCGACCAAGGAGGGATAATTCACCCCTCCACTTT. Translating it yields CASSRPRRDNSPLHF.

This clonotype was observed at least ten times. V gene TRBV7-2 combines with J gene TRBJ2-5; 8 bases are a match to TRBD1. Germline V gene data show CDR1 as SGHTA and CDR2 as FQGNSA. The CDR3 is made up of 14 amino acids. Trimming removed 4 bases from V and 5 bases from J; junction bases left unmatched: 6. CDR3 nucleotides: TGTGCCAGCAGCTCCCTGGACAGGGCCGAGACCCAGTACTTC. Amino acids: CASSSLDRAETQYF.

This clonotype has at least ten counts. V and J are TRBV6-2 or TRBV6-3 and TRBJ2-3, with 8 bases identical to TRBD2. Unmatched junction bases numbered 1, after V lost 6 bases and J lost 2 bases. This CDR3 has 13 residues. Germline CDR1 MNHEY, CDR2 SVGEGT. CDR3 loop: CASRLADTDTQYF. The CDR3 region has the DNA TGTGCCAGCAGACTAGCGGACACAGATACGCAGTATTTT.

The sample holds many counts of this clonotype. The rearrangement uses TRBV6-2 or TRBV6-3 and TRBJ1-5, with D hard to call. CDR3 length equals 14 residues. Germline CDR1 MNHEY, CDR2 SVGEGT. V was shortened by 8 bases and J by 0 bases, with 11 bases between the two germline ends. CDR3 loop: CASLDIYSNQPQHF. In nucleotides, the CDR3 is TGTGCCAGCCTTGACATCTATAGCAATCAGCCCCAGCATTTT.

This clonotype was counted only a few times. V and J are TRBV4-3 and TRBJ2-3, with a weak D call TRBD2 (5 bases). Germline V gives CDR1 LGHNA, CDR2 YSLEER. The V end lost 0 bases, the J end lost 6 bases, and 16 bases lay between the germline ends. The CDR3 spans 16 residues. CDR3 sequence: CASSQDRGPSPDTQYF. In DNA, the CDR3 is TGCGCCAGCAGCCAAGATCGAGGGCCCAGTCCCGATACGCAGTATTTT.

The chain combines TRBV18 with TRBJ2-2; D unclear. This CDR3 comprises 15 residues. Between the trimmed V and J ends, which lost 3 bases and 0 bases, there was a span of 8 bases. Germline values: CDR1 KGHSH, CDR2 LQKENI. CDR3 coding DNA: TGTGCCAGCTCACCTGGCCAGTCGAACACCGGGGAGCTGTTTTTT. Protein product: CASSPGQSNTGELFF.